What follows are 11 T cell receptor beta chains derived from one specimen sequenced in a study of T-cell memory formation after mild COVID-19. TCRdb recomputed calls from the 5' RACE reads with MiXCR, one row per CDR3 protein. This table holds over 450,000 distinct CDR3 sequences, about a fifth found once. The sequenced sample consisted of PBMCs or a T cell subset sorted from them (not recorded which). Receptor source: an adult woman who had mild COVID-19 (a few samples of this study predate the infection). Cell type and time point are not known.

This clonotype showed up just a few times. The chain combines TRBV7-2 with TRBJ1-6; no reliable D call. Germline lookup yields CDR1 SGHTA and CDR2 FQGNSA. Deletions cut 1 base from V and 5 bases from J, with 12 bases between. This CDR3 region has 16 residues. CDR3 sequence reads: CASSLGLQINNSPLHF. The CDR3 DNA reads TGTGCCAGCAGCTTAGGATTGCAAATCAATAATTCACCCCTCCACTTT.

This clonotype has more than one count but fewer than ten. The rearrangement uses TRBV7-2 and TRBJ2-3; the match to TRBD2 covers 9 bases. The CDR3 consists of 16 residues. The germline gives CDR1 SGHTA, CDR2 FQGNSA. J gave up 4 bases and V 3 bases, and 8 bases lay outside the gene matches. In nucleotides, the CDR3 is TGTGCCAGCAGCTTCATCGCGGGAGGGCTATCAGATACGCAGTATTTT. Its translation is CASSFIAGGLSDTQYF.

The chain uses TRBV10-3 and TRBJ1-2; 8 positions agree with TRBD1. Germline lookup yields CDR1 ENHRY and CDR2 SYGVKD. The CDR3 is made up of 13 amino acids. Trimming cost V 8 bases and J 2 bases; bases outside gene matches: 4. The CDR3 spells CAIRTGSNYGYTF. Written as DNA, the CDR3 is TGTGCCATCCGGACAGGGTCGAACTATGGCTACACCTTC.

This chain uses TRBV12-3 or TRBV12-4 with TRBJ2-7; 14 bases match TRBD2. CDR3 length: 17 amino acids. The V gene end was trimmed by 5 bases and the J gene end by 2 bases; junction bases not matched to a gene: 8. CDR3 sequence (DNA): TGTGCCAGCAGTCCGGGACTAGCGGGAGCGGGGGCCTACGAGCAGTACTTC. Its protein product is CASSPGLAGAGAYEQYF.

V gene TRBV6-5 combines with J gene TRBJ2-1; D is unresolved. The germline gives CDR1 MNHEY, CDR2 SVGAGI. The germline V and J ends were trimmed by 6 bases and 8 bases, with 20 bases remaining between them. There are 15 residues in the CDR3. The CDR3 DNA reads TGTGCCAGCAGACCAACCTTGACAAGCTGGCATGAGCAGTTCTTC. It encodes CASRPTLTSWHEQFF.

V is TRBV14 and J is TRBJ1-1, with a weak D call TRBD1 (6 bases). The CDR3 covers 16 residues. Germline lookup yields CDR1 SGHDN and CDR2 FVKESK. V lost 1 base and J 1 base, leaving 13 bases between the germline ends. CDR3 residues: CASSQGTGTPNTEAFF. CDR3 DNA sequence: TGTGCCAGCAGCCAAGGGACCGGGACACCGAACACTGAAGCTTTCTTT. The full variable domain, in which reference TRBV14 and TRBJ1-1 provide the parts outside the CDR3, is EAGVTQFPSHSVIEKGQTVTLRCDPISGHDNLYWYRRVMGKEIKFLLHFVKESKQDESGMPNNRFLAERTGGTYSTLKVQPAELEDSGVYFCASSQGTGTPNTEAFFGQGTRLTVV.

This clonotype occurred a few times. The chain combines TRBV9 with TRBJ2-1; 10 nucleotides agree with TRBD2. Germline V gene sequence: CDR1 SGDLS, CDR2 YYNGEE. Germline trimming cut 1 base from V and 8 bases from J; bases unmatched to any gene: 12. The CDR3 is 17 amino acids. The CDR3 bases are TGTGCCAGCAGCGTAACTACTCTAGCGGGAGCGAACGATGAGCAGTTCTTC. Translating gives CASSVTTLAGANDEQFF.

The chain links TRBV5-1 to TRBJ2-5, with D tentatively TRBD1 (5 bases). This CDR3 has 13 residues. Deletions cut 7 bases from V and 2 bases from J, with 12 bases between. Germline V lookup: CDR1 SGHRS, CDR2 YFSETQ. CDR3 bases: TGCGCCAGCTTTATGGACACTCAAGAGACCCAGTACTTC. It encodes CASFMDTQETQYF.

The genes are TRBV6-2 or TRBV6-3 and TRBJ2-5; TRBD2 aligns across 8 bases. The ends lost 0 bases at V and 4 bases at J; junction bases unmatched: 10. The germline V gene has CDR1 MNHEY and CDR2 SVGEGT. The CDR3 length is 17 residues. CDR3 sequence: CASSYSSPRGDRETQYF. CDR3 nucleotides: TGTGCCAGCAGTTACTCTAGCCCGCGGGGGGATCGAGAGACCCAGTACTTC.

This clonotype appeared a few times. The rearrangement links TRBV19 to TRBJ2-4, with 7 bases fitting TRBD1. Unmatched junction bases numbered 6, after V lost 6 bases and J lost 4 bases. The CDR3 covers 14 residues. Germline CDR1 is LNHDA and CDR2 is SQIVND (reference sequence). The CDR3 region is CASSIPGQKNIQYF. In nucleotides, the CDR3 is TGTGCCAGTAGCATTCCGGGACAGAAAAACATTCAGTACTTC.

This clonotype came up a few times. The chain is built from TRBV7-2 and TRBJ2-3, with 10 bases fitting TRBD2. The CDR3 sequence is 16 residues long. Germline V gene lookup returns CDR1 SGHTA and CDR2 FQGNSA. With 5 bases clipped from V and 1 base from J, the junction kept 6 bases outside the gene matches. CDR3 loop: CASSLPSGSGTDTQYF. The CDR3 coding sequence is TGTGCCAGCAGCCTACCTAGCGGGAGTGGCACAGATACGCAGTATTTT.